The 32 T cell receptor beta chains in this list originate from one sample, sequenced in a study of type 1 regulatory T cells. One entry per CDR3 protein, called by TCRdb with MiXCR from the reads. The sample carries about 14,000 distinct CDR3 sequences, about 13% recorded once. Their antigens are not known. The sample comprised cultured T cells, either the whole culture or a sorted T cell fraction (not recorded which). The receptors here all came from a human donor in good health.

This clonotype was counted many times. CDR3 sequence (DNA): TGTGCCAGCAGTTCATGGGGCTACAACACCGGGGAGCTGTTTTTT. Protein product: CASSSWGYNTGELFF. The rearrangement joins TRBV12-3 or TRBV12-4 to TRBJ2-2, with a tentative D call TRBD1 (5 bases). There are 15 residues in the CDR3. Trimming shortened V by 4 bases and J by 2 bases, and 11 bases separated the two germline ends.

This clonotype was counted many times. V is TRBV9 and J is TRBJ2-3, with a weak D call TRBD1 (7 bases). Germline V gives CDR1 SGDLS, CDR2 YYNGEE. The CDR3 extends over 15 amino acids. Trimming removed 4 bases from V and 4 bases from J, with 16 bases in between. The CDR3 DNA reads TGTGCCAGCAGCTCCCAGGGGGGCCTCCCAGATACGCAGTATTTT. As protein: CASSSQGGLPDTQYF. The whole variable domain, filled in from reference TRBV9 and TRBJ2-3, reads DSGVTQTPKHLITATGQRVTLRCSPRSGDLSVYWYQQSLDQGLQFLIQYYNGEERAKGNILERFSAQQFPDLHSELNLSSLELGDSALYFCASSSQGGLPDTQYFGPGTRLTVL.

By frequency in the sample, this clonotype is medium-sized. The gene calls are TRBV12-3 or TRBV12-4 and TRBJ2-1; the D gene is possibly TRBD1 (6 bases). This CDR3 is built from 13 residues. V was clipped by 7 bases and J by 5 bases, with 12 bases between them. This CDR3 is CASTLGQNNEQFF. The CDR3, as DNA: TGTGCCAGCACCCTTGGACAGAACAATGAGCAGTTCTTC.

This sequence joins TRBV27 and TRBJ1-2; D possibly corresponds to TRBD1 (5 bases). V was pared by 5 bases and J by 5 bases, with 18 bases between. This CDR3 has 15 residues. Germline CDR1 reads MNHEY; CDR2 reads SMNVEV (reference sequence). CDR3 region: CASSTTVSPLYGYTF. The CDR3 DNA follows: TGTGCCAGCAGTACGACAGTTTCGCCCCTTTATGGCTACACCTTC.

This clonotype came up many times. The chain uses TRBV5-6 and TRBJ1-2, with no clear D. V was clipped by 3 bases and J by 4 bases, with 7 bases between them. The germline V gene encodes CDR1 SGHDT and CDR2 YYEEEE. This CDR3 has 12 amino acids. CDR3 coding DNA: TGTGCCAGCAGCTATGACACCTATGGCTACACCTTC. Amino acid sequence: CASSYDTYGYTF.

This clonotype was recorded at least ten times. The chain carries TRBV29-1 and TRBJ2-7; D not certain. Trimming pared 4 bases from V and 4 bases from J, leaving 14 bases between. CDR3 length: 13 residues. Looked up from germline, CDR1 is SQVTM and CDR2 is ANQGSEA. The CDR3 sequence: CSVGKSSEYEQYF. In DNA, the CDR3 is TGCAGCGTTGGAAAGAGCAGCGAATACGAGCAGTACTTC.

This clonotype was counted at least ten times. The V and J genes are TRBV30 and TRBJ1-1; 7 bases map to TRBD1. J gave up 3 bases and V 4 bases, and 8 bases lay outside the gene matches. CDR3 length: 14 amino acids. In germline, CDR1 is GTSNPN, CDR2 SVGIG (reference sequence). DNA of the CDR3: TGTGCCTGGACCGTAGGGGACAGTTACACTGAAGCTTTCTTT. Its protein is CAWTVGDSYTEAFF.

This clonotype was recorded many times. The CDR3 region has the DNA TGCAGTGCTAGAGACGGGACGGGAAAATACGAGCAGTACTTC. This codes for CSARDGTGKYEQYF. The rearrangement links TRBV20-1 to TRBJ2-7; tentatively, D is TRBD1 or TRBD2 (5 bases each). The V and J ends lost 0 bases and 4 bases respectively, with 13 bases between them. Germline lookup yields CDR1 DFQATT and CDR2 SNEGSKA (reference sequence). This CDR3 comprises 14 residues.

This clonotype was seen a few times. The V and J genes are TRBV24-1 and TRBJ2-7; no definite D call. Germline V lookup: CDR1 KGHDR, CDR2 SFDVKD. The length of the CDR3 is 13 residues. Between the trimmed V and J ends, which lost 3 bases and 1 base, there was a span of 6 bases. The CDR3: CATSDADSYEQYF. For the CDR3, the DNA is TGTGCCACCAGTGATGCGGATTCCTACGAGCAGTACTTC.

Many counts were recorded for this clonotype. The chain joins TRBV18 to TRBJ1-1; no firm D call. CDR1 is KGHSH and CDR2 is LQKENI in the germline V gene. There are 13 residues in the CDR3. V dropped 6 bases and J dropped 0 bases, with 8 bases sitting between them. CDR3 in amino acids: CASSTGLNTEAFF. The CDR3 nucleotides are TGTGCCAGCTCGACGGGGTTGAACACTGAAGCTTTCTTT.

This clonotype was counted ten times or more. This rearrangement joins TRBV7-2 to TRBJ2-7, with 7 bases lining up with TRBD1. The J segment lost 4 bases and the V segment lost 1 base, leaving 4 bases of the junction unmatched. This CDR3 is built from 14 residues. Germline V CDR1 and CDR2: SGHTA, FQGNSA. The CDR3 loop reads CASSLGDSLYEQYF. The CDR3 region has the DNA TGTGCCAGCAGCTTAGGGGACAGTTTGTACGAGCAGTACTTC.

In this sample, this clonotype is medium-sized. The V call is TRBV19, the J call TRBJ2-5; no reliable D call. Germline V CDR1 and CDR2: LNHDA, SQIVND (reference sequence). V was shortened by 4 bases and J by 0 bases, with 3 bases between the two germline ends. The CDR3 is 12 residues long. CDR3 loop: CASSRDQETQYF. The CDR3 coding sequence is TGTGCCAGTAGTAGAGACCAAGAGACCCAGTACTTC.

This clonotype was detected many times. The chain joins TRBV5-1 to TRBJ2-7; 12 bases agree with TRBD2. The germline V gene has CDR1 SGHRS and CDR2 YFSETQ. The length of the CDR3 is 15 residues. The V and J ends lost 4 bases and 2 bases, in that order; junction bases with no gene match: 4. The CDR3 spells CASSPRLAGAYEQYF. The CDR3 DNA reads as TGCGCCAGCAGCCCCAGACTAGCGGGAGCCTACGAGCAGTACTTC.

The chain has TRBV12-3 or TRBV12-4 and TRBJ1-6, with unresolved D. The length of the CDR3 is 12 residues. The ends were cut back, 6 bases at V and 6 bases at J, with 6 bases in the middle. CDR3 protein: CASRWGNSPLHF. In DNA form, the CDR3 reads TGTGCCAGCAGGTGGGGTAATTCACCCCTCCACTTT.

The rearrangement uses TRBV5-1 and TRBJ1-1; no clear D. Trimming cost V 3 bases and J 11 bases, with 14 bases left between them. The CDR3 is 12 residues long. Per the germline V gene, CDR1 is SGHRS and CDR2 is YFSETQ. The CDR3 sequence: CASSSDSTGAFF. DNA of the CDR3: TGCGCCAGCAGCTCAGACTCGACGGGGGCTTTCTTT.

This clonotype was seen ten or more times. CDR3 DNA sequence: TGTGCCAGCAGCTGGGCGGGGGGCCCTCTGGACGAGCAGTACTTC. Translated: CASSWAGGPLDEQYF. V is TRBV9 and J is TRBJ2-7; 8 bases fit TRBD2. Germline CDR1 is SGDLS and CDR2 is YYNGEE. The V gene end was trimmed by 4 bases and the J gene end by 5 bases; junction bases not matched to a gene: 11. The CDR3 loop spans 15 amino acids.

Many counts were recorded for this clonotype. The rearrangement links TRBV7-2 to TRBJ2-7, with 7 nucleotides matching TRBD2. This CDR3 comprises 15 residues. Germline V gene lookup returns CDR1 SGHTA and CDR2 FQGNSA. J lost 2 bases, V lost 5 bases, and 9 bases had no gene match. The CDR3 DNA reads TGTGCCAGCAGCGCCCTGGGGGGGGGAACCTACGAGCAGTACTTC. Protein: CASSALGGGTYEQYF.

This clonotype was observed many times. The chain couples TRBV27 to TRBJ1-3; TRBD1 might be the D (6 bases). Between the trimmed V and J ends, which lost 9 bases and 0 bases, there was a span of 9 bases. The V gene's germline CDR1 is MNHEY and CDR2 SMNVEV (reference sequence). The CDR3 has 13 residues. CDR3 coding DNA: TGTGCCAGGACAGGTTACTCTGGAAACACCATATATTTT. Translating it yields CARTGYSGNTIYF.

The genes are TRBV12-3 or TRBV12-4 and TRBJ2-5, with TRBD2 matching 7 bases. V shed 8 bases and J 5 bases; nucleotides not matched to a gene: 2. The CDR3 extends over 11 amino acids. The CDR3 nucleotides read TGTGCCAGCGGAGCGGGGGAGACCCAGTACTTC. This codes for CASGAGETQYF.

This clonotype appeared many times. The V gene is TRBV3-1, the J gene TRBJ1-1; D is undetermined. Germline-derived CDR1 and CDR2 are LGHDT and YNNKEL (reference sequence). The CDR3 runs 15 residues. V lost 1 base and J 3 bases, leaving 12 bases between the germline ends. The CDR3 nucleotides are TGTGCCAGCAGCCAAGGCCGGTCTCGCCACACTGAAGCTTTCTTT. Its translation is CASSQGRSRHTEAFF. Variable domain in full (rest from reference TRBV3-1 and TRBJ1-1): DTAVSQTPKYLVTQMGNDKSIKCEQNLGHDTMYWYKQDSKKFLKIMFSYNNKELIINETVPNRFSPKSPDKAHLNLHINSLELGDSAVYFCASSQGRSRHTEAFFGQGTRLTVV.

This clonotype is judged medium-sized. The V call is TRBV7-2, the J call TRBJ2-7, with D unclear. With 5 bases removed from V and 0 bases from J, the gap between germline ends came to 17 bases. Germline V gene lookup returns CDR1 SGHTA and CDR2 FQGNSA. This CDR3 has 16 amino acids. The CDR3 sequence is CASSVGPTPSSYEQYF. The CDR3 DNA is TGTGCCAGCAGCGTAGGCCCAACTCCGAGCTCCTACGAGCAGTACTTC.

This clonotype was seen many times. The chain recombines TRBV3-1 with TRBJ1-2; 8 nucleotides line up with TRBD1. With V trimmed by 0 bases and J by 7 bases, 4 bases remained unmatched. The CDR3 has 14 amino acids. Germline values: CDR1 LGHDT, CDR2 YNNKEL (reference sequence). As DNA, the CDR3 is TGTGCCAGCAGCCAAGAGGACAGGGCGGGTGGCTACACCTTC. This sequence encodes CASSQEDRAGGYTF.

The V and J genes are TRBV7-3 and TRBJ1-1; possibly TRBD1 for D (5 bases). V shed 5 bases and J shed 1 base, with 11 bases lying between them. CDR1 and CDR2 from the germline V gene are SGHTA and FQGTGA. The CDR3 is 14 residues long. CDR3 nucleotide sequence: TGTGCCAGCAGCACCCAGGGCCCGAACACTGAAGCTTTCTTT. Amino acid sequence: CASSTQGPNTEAFF.

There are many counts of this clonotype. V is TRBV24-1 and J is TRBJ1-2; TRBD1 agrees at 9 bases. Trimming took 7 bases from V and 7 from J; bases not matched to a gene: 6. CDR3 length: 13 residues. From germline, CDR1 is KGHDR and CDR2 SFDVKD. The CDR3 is CATRPGQGFGYTF. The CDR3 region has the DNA TGTGCCACCAGACCGGGACAGGGATTTGGCTACACCTTC.

CDR3 DNA sequence: TGCAGTGCTCTAGCGGGAAACACAGATACGCAGTATTTT. Residues: CSALAGNTDTQYF. The gene calls are TRBV20-1 and TRBJ2-3; 9 nucleotides line up with TRBD2. The trim removed 5 bases at V and 2 bases at J, leaving 2 bases unmatched. The germline CDR1 and CDR2 sequences are DFQATT and SNEGSKA (reference sequence). The CDR3 covers 13 residues.

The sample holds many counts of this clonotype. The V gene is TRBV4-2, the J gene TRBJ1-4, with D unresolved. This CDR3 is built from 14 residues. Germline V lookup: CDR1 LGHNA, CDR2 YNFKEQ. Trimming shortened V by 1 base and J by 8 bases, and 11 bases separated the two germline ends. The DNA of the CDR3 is TGTGCCAGCAGCCAAGTAGAAAGGGTGGAAAAACTGTTTTTT. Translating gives CASSQVERVEKLFF.

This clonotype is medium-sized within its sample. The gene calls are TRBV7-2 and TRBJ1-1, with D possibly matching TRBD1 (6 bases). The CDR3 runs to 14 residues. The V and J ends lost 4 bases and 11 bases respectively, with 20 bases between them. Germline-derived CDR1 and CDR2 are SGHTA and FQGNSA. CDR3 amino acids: CASSSMSGDPSAFF. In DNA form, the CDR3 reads TGTGCCAGCAGCTCCATGTCAGGGGACCCTTCGGCTTTCTTT. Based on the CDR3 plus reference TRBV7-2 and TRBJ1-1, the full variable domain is GAGVSQSPSNKVTEKGKDVELRCDPISGHTALYWYRQSLGQGLEFLIYFQGNSAPDKSGLPSDRFSAERTGGSVSTLTIQRTQQEDSAVYLCASSSMSGDPSAFFGQGTRLTVV.

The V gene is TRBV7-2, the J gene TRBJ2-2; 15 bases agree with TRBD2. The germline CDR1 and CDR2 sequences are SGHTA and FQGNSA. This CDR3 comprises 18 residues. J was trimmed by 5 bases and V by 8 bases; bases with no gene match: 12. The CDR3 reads CASDVRGGLAGGTGELFF. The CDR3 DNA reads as TGTGCCAGCGACGTACGAGGGGGACTAGCGGGAGGAACCGGGGAGCTGTTTTTT.

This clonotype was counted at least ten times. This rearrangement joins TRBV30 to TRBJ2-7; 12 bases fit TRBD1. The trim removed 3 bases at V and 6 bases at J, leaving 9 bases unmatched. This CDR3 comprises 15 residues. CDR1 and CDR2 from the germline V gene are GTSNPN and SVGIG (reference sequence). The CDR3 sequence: CAWSAGQGARSEQYF. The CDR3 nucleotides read TGTGCCTGGAGCGCGGGACAGGGGGCGCGATCCGAGCAGTACTTC.

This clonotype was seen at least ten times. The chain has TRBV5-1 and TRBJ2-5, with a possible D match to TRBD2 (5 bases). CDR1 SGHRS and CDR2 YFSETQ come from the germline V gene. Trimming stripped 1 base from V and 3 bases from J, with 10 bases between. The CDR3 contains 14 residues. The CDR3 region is CASSLRGSEETQYF. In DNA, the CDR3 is TGCGCCAGCAGCTTGCGGGGTTCGGAAGAGACCCAGTACTTC. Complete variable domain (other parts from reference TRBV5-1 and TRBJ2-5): KAGVTQTPRYLIKTRGQQVTLSCSPISGHRSVSWYQQTPGQGLQFLFEYFSETQRNKGNFPGRFSGRQFSNSRSEMNVSTLELGDSALYLCASSLRGSEETQYFGPGTRLLVL.

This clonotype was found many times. The CDR3 DNA reads TGTGCCAGCAGCTTAGGGACTAGCGGGAGGTCCTACAATGAGCAGTTCTTC. This gives the protein CASSLGTSGRSYNEQFF. The chain links TRBV7-3 to TRBJ2-1, with TRBD2 matching 15 bases. CDR1 SGHTA and CDR2 FQGTGA come from the germline V gene. The V gene end was trimmed by 2 bases and the J gene end by 1 base; junction bases not matched to a gene: 0. This CDR3 comprises 17 residues.

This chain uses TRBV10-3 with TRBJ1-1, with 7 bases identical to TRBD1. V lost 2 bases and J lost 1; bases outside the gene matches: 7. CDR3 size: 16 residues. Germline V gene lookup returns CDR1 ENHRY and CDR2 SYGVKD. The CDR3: CAISETPTGANTEAFF. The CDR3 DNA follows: TGTGCCATCAGTGAGACTCCAACAGGGGCGAACACTGAAGCTTTCTTT.